The next 6 T cell receptor beta chains were all read from a single sample in a study of blood T cell repertoires in COVID-19. Here immunoSEQ multiplex PCR was the method, and the copy in TCRdb shows in-frame clones only, minus some. Of 250,000 or so clones listed, around four fifths are singletons. Sequencing used peripheral blood. The receptors originated from a man between 60 and 70 years old with acute or convalescent COVID-19.

The J gene is TRBJ2-1, the V gene TRBV4-1; TRBD2 is a possible D gene (7 bases). This CDR3 has 15 residues. Germline V gene sequence: CDR1 MGHRA, CDR2 YSYEKL. V was pared by 6 bases and J by 5 bases, with 17 bases between. The CDR3 region has the DNA TGCGCCAGCAGAATCTCGGGGGGCCGTCACAATGAGCAGTTCTTC. Protein sequence: CASRISGGRHNEQFF.

V is TRBV14 and J is TRBJ1-2; 10 bases map to TRBD1. This CDR3 is built from 15 residues. Germline V gene lookup returns CDR1 SGHDN and CDR2 FVKESK. V gave up 4 bases and J gave up 4 bases; unmatched junction bases: 6. CDR3 amino acids: CASSRGTGASYGYTF. The CDR3 bases are TGTGCCAGCAGCCGAGGGACAGGGGCGAGCTATGGCTACACCTTC.

The rearrangement uses TRBV27 and TRBJ1-2; maybe TRBD1 (5 bases). The CDR3 runs to 13 residues. Germline CDR1 MNHEY, CDR2 SMNVEV (reference sequence). Trimming removed 3 bases from V and 2 bases from J, with 7 bases in between. The CDR3 DNA reads as TGTGCCAGCAGTTTCCCAGGGAACTATGGCTACACCTTC. The encoded protein is CASSFPGNYGYTF.

On this clone: This same CDR3 is encoded by further DNA sequences in the sample. The chain joins TRBV28 to TRBJ1-2; tentative D call: TRBD1 (5 bases). V was trimmed by 5 bases and J by 5 bases, leaving 6 bases between them. Germline V gives CDR1 MDHEN, CDR2 SYDVKM. This CDR3 comprises 11 residues. The CDR3 nucleotides are TGTGCCAGCAGTACAGGATATGGCTACACCTTC. Translation: CASSTGYGYTF.

J is TRBJ2-2 and V is TRBV21-1; TRBD1 is taken as the D call from the table, unchecked against the DNA. TRBV21-1 is assigned pseudogene status. This CDR3 region has 15 residues. In DNA form, the CDR3 reads TGTGCCAGCAGCAAAAAATACAGGAACACCGGGGAGCTGTTTTTT. Amino acid sequence: CASSKKYRNTGELFF.

J is TRBJ1-1 and V is TRBV11-2; possible D gene TRBD1, 6 bases. Deletions cut 5 bases from V and 6 bases from J, with 16 bases between. CDR1 and CDR2 (germline): SGHAT, FQNNGV. The length of the CDR3 is 14 residues. The CDR3 loop reads CASSTVRGRAEAFF. The CDR3 DNA follows: TGTGCCAGCAGCACAGTAAGGGGGAGGGCTGAAGCTTTCTTT.